This TCR beta chain is drawn from a study of T cell changes during pregnancy in multiple sclerosis. The CDR3 loop spans 13 amino acids. Germline CDR1 SGHTA, CDR2 FQGNSA. Between the trimmed V and J ends, which lost 2 bases and 4 bases, there was a span of 5 bases. Only in-frame clones appear in the TCRdb table, and some are missing; sequencing was by immunoSEQ multiplex PCR. The sample carries more than 35,000 clones, about 92% recorded once. The sample in question was CD4+ T cells from peripheral blood mononuclear cells, obtained in the third trimester of pregnancy. This clonotype was obtained from a female donor in good health, enrolled as a control in a pregnancy study. This sequence joins TRBV7-2 and TRBJ2-2, with no clear D. The CDR3 DNA is TGTGCCAGCAGCTTAAGAGGCACCGGGGAGCTGTTTTTT. Protein sequence: CASSLRGTGELFF.